A selection of T cell receptor beta chains follows, all from one sample in a study of T cells after yellow fever vaccination. TCRdb passed the 5' RACE reads through MiXCR, listing each CDR3 protein once. The sample includes about 340,000 distinct CDR3 sequences, around 13% of them seen just once. The sample consisted of CD4+ T cells sorted from PBMCs, taken 15 days after the yellow fever booster vaccination. These receptors all stem from a man between 18 and 29 years old who received the YFV17D yellow fever vaccine. The conserved cysteine and the conserved F or W are not part of the CDR3 here. Each record gives: CDR3 protein, clone size, V gene, D gene. A D gene is named only where the DNA matches it firmly. Where a row states a size, it is once, few, many or the class of an expanded clone; other rows omit it.

CDR3 protein: ATSDPTGGYNTGELF; clone size: few; V gene: TRBV24-1; D gene: TRBD1
CDR3 protein: ASSSRYPGQGNQPQH; clone size: .; V gene: TRBV4-1; D gene: TRBD1
CDR3 protein: ASSLGVALNAGELF; clone size: .; V gene: TRBV7-3; D gene: .
CDR3 protein: ASSYRGGEPDIQY; clone size: .; V gene: TRBV6-5; D gene: TRBD2
CDR3 protein: ASSLAFGEKLF; clone size: few; V gene: TRBV11-2; D gene: .
CDR3 protein: ASSLDAGIIGNGELF; clone size: few; V gene: TRBV5-1; D gene: .
CDR3 protein: ASRRTSGAQETQY; clone size: .; V gene: TRBV6-2/TRBV6-3; D gene: TRBD2
CDR3 protein: APYGGWGQPQH; clone size: few; V gene: TRBV28; D gene: .
CDR3 protein: ASSLPSETQY; clone size: few; V gene: TRBV3-1; D gene: .
CDR3 protein: ASSLQGVEETQY; clone size: .; V gene: TRBV2; D gene: TRBD1
CDR3 protein: ASIGKTQETQY; clone size: few; V gene: TRBV19; D gene: .
CDR3 protein: ASNSPGQRETQY; clone size: .; V gene: TRBV7-2; D gene: TRBD1
CDR3 protein: ASSYGQGLNTEAF; clone size: .; V gene: TRBV6-5; D gene: TRBD1
CDR3 protein: ASSSRAKHTDTQY; clone size: many; V gene: TRBV11-2; D gene: .
CDR3 protein: AWSDSGDTQY; clone size: .; V gene: TRBV30; D gene: .
CDR3 protein: ASSAPNVAHRNDLSYEQY; clone size: .; V gene: TRBV13; D gene: .
CDR3 protein: ASSFTGGRPNNSPLH; clone size: .; V gene: TRBV28; D gene: TRBD1
CDR3 protein: ASSLGQLSNYGYT; clone size: few; V gene: TRBV7-9; D gene: .
CDR3 protein: AGDRKETQY; clone size: .; V gene: TRBV28; D gene: .
CDR3 protein: ASSLSRGPPNTGELF; clone size: .; V gene: TRBV28; D gene: .
CDR3 protein: SARELAKNIQY; clone size: .; V gene: TRBV20-1; D gene: .
CDR3 protein: ASSTDPQTYTDTQY; clone size: many; V gene: TRBV5-1; D gene: .
CDR3 protein: ASSQEGGVYNEQF; clone size: .; V gene: TRBV4-1; D gene: .
CDR3 protein: ATSDLVVGHSSYNEQF; clone size: few; V gene: TRBV24-1; D gene: .
CDR3 protein: ASSEVGWAETQY; clone size: many; V gene: TRBV2; D gene: .
CDR3 protein: ASSQGPPNQPQH; clone size: .; V gene: TRBV12-3/TRBV12-4; D gene: .
CDR3 protein: ASSLTSGTADTQY; clone size: .; V gene: TRBV5-1; D gene: TRBD2
CDR3 protein: ASSPHGREETQY; clone size: .; V gene: TRBV3-1; D gene: .
CDR3 protein: SVADSGYEQY; clone size: few; V gene: TRBV29-1; D gene: .